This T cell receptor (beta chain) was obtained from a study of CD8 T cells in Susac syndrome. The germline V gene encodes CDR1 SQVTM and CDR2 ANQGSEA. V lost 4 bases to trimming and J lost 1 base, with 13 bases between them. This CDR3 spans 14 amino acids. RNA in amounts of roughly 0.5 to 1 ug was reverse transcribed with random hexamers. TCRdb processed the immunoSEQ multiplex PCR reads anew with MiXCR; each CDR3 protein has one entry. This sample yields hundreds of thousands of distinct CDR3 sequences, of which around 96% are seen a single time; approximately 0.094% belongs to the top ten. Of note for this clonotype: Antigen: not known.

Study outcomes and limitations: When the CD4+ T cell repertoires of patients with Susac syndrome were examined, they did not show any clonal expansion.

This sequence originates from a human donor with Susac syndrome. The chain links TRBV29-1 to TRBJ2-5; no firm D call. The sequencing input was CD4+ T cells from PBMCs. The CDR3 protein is CSVVRAALQETQYF. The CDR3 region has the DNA TGCAGCGTTGTTCGGGCAGCCCTCCAAGAGACCCAGTACTTC.